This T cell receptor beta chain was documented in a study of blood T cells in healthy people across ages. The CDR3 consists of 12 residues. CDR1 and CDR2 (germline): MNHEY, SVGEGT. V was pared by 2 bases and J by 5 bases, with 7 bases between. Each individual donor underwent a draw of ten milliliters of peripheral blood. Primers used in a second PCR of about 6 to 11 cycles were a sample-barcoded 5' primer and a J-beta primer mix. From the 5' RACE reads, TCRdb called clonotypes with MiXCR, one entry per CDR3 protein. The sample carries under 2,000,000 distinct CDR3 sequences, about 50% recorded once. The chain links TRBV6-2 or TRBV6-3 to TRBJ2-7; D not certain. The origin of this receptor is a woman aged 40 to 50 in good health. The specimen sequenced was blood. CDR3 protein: CASSYPNHEQYF. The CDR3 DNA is TGTGCCAGCAGTTACCCCAACCACGAGCAGTACTTC.